This T cell receptor beta chain was documented in a study of blood T cell repertoires in COVID-19. Some clones are missing from TCRdb's copy, which holds only in-frame ones; the method was immunoSEQ multiplex PCR. Of about 470,000 clones in the sample, around 90% were seen once. In germline, CDR1 is SGHTA, CDR2 FQGNSA. V gave up 3 bases and J gave up 8 bases, with 10 bases separating them. This CDR3 contains 13 residues. The study recruited people aged roughly 18 to 100 years across approximately 23 US areas. The chain joins TRBV7-2 to TRBJ1-4; maybe TRBD1 (5 bases). This receptor was obtained from a woman aged 18 to 35 who had recovered from COVID-19. Material: PBMCs or T cells enriched from blood (not recorded which). CDR3 protein: CASSFGTGEKLFF. The CDR3 DNA reads TGTGCCAGCAGCTTCGGGACTGGGGAAAAACTGTTTTTT.